One sample yielded the 11 T cell receptor beta chains listed below, sequenced in a study of cytomegalovirus exposure and HLA in healthy donors. Researchers ran the PCR with 60 Vbeta and 13 Jbeta primers. Profiled with immunoSEQ multiplex PCR; TCRdb holds only in-frame clones, not every one. The table records about 130,000 clones, roughly 66% of them present only once. The sequencing sample was made of PBMCs. The receptors here all came from a man aged 60 to 75 in good health and CMV-seropositive.

The V call is TRBV2, the J call TRBJ1-4, with a tentative D call TRBD1 (5 bases). Germline lookup yields CDR1 SNHLY and CDR2 FYNNEI. Between the trimmed V and J ends, which lost 5 bases and 5 bases, there was a span of 9 bases. The CDR3 contains 13 residues. DNA of the CDR3: TGTGCCAGCAGTAAGGGGTCAAATGAAAAACTGTTTTTT. It specifies CASSKGSNEKLFF.

This sequence joins TRBV2 and TRBJ1-6; D not resolved. Trimming cost V 4 bases and J 3 bases, with 7 bases left between them. The CDR3 loop spans 14 amino acids. Germline V gene data show CDR1 as SNHLY and CDR2 as FYNNEI. CDR3 nucleotides: TGTGCCAGCAGTGCCTTAGTCTATAATTCACCCCTCCACTTT. Amino acid sequence: CASSALVYNSPLHF.

CDR3 residues: CASTGSGGAETQYF. CDR3 in DNA: TGCGCCAGCACCGGTAGCGGGGGGGCGGAGACCCAGTACTTC. The gene calls are TRBV5-1 and TRBJ2-5; TRBD2 matches at 11 bases. V gave up 6 bases and J gave up 5 bases; unmatched junction bases: 6. The CDR3 contains 14 residues. Germline loops: CDR1 SGHRS, CDR2 YFSETQ.

This clone was seen only a few times. This rearrangement joins TRBV27 to TRBJ2-5, with TRBD2 matching 8 bases. The CDR3 sequence is 15 residues long. The ends lost 3 bases at V and 5 bases at J; junction bases unmatched: 8. Germline loops: CDR1 MNHEY, CDR2 SMNVEV (reference sequence). The CDR3 DNA reads as TGTGCCAGCAGTTTCTATAGCGGGGAGGATGAGACCCAGTACTTC. It codes for CASSFYSGEDETQYF.

The chain is built from TRBV28 and TRBJ1-3; D is unclear. Germline CDR1 and CDR2: MDHEN and SYDVKM. Trimming took off 6 bases at V and 7 bases at J, with 19 bases between the two ends. The CDR3 is 15 amino acids. The CDR3 bases are TGTGCCAGCAGCTCCCCCCCGGTAACCTGGAACACCATATATTTT. It specifies CASSSPPVTWNTIYF.

CDR3 bases: TGTGCCACCAGCGCCGGGACAGGGGTTGGTCGTTCACCCCTCCACTTT. Its protein product is CATSAGTGVGRSPLHF. The chain carries TRBV15 and TRBJ1-6; TRBD1 aligns across 10 bases. The junction had 10 bases not matched to a gene; V was cut back by 5 bases and J by 9 bases. CDR1 LNHNV and CDR2 YYDKDF come from the germline V gene (reference sequence). The CDR3 is made up of 16 amino acids.

This chain connects TRBV6-1 to TRBJ2-7; tentatively, D is TRBD1 (9 bases). CDR3 length: 15 amino acids. Germline CDR1 MNHNS, CDR2 SASEGT. The germline V and J ends were trimmed by 3 bases and 6 bases, with 18 bases remaining between them. This CDR3 reads CASSDSGTGYSEQYF. CDR3 sequence (DNA): TGTGCCAGCAGTGATAGCGGGACAGGGTATAGCGAGCAGTACTTC.

The gene calls are TRBV10-3 and TRBJ1-2; TRBD1 matches at 9 bases. CDR1 is ENHRY and CDR2 is SYGVKD in the germline V gene. Trimming cost V 10 bases and J 7 bases; bases outside gene matches: 10. The CDR3 is 13 amino acids. CDR3 region: CANKRTGESGYTF. DNA of the CDR3: TGTGCCAACAAACGGACAGGGGAGAGTGGCTACACCTTC.

The CDR3 loop reads CAWSPDSLSGANVLTF. CDR3 sequence (DNA): TGTGCCTGGAGCCCAGACAGCCTCTCTGGGGCCAACGTCCTGACTTTC. The rearrangement joins TRBV30 to TRBJ2-6, with D maybe TRBD1 (5 bases). V was cut by 3 bases and J by 0 bases, with 12 bases left in between. The germline CDR1 and CDR2 sequences are GTSNPN and SVGIG (reference sequence). The CDR3 contains 16 residues.

The V call is TRBV4-1, the J call TRBJ1-5; TRBD1 aligns across 7 bases. The CDR3 covers 15 residues. J lost 3 bases, V lost 1 base, and 3 bases had no gene match. From germline, CDR1 is MGHRA and CDR2 YSYEKL. CDR3 region: CASSQGDSFNQPQHF. CDR3 in DNA: TGCGCCAGCAGCCAAGGGGACAGTTTCAATCAGCCCCAGCATTTT.

The chain employs TRBV7-9 and TRBJ2-7; D is perhaps TRBD2 (6 bases). V lost 8 bases and J lost 1, with 15 bases in between. CDR1 and CDR2 from the germline V gene are SEHNR and FQNEAQ (reference sequence). This CDR3 has 14 amino acids. CDR3 in amino acids: CASSRWGESYEQYF. The CDR3, as DNA: TGTGCCAGCTCGCGCTGGGGGGAATCCTACGAGCAGTACTTC. Based on the CDR3 plus reference TRBV7-9 and TRBJ2-7, the full variable domain is DTGVSQNPRHKITKRGQNVTFRCDPISEHNRLYWYRQTLGQGPEFLTYFQNEAQLEKSRLLSDRFSAERPKGSFSTLEIQRTEQGDSAMYLCASSRWGESYEQYFGPGTRLTVT.